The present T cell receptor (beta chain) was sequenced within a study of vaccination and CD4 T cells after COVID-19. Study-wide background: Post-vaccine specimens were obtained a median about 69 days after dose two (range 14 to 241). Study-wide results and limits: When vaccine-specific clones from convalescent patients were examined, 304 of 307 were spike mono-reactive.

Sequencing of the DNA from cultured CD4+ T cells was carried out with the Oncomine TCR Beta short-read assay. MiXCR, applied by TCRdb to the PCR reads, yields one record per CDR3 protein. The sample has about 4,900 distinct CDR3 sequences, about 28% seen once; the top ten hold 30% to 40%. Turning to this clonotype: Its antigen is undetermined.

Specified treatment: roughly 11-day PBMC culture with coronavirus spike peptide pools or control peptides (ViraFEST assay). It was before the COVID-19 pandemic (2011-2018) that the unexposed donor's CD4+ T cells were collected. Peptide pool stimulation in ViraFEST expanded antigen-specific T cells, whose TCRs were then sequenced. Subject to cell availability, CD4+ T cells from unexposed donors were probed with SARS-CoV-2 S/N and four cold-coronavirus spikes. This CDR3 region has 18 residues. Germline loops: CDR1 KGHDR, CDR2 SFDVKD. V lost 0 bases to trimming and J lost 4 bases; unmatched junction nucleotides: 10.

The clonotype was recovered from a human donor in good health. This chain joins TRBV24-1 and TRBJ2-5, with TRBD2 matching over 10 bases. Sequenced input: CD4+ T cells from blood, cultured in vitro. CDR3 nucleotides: TGTGCCACCAGTGATTTGGCTCCTAGCGGGGGATTATTAGAGACCCAGTACTTC. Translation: CATSDLAPSGGLLETQYF.